A selection of T cell receptor beta chains follows, all from one sample in a study of patients and donors after allogeneic stem cell transplantation. TCRdb re-called the RT-PCR reads with MiXCR, one entry per CDR3 protein. In the table there are some 9,800 distinct CDR3 sequences, roughly 6.4% of which are singletons. Source material: blood, either unsorted or a sorted T cell fraction (not recorded which). The receptor source for this set is a human donor who was either an allogeneic HSCT recipient or a stem cell or donor lymphocyte infusion donor (not recorded which). It is not recorded whose cells these are; they may come from a transplant donor. Each CDR3 is given with its conserved first and last residue. D genes are given only for firm matches. Not all rows give a size; the values are once, few, many and, for expanded clones, a class.

>TRBJ1-1|TRBD1|TRBV5-8|15|many
CASSPRTGRRTEAFF
TGTGCCAGCAGCCCCCGGACAGGAAGGCGTACTGAAGCTTTCTTT
>TRBJ2-2|-|TRBV11-2|14|few
CASSQGQNTGELFF
TGTGCCAGCAGCCAAGGACAGAACACCGGGGAGCTGTTTTTT
>TRBJ1-2|-|TRBV5-1|12|many
CASSSDRYGYTF
TGCGCCAGCAGCTCAGACAGATATGGCTACACCTTC
>TRBJ2-1|-|TRBV4-2|14|many
CASSSRGNRNEQFF
TGTGCCAGCTCTTCCCGAGGTAACCGCAATGAGCAGTTCTTC
>TRBJ2-7|TRBD1|TRBV5-1|16|many
CASSLGNPGQSYEQYF
TGCGCCAGCAGCTTGGGAAATCCGGGACAGTCCTACGAGCAGTACTTC
>TRBJ1-1|-|TRBV21-1|15|few
CASSCRGTRNTEAFF
TGTGCCAGCAGCTGCCGGGGGACTAGAAACACTGAAGCTTTCTTT
>TRBJ1-1|-|TRBV6-2/TRBV6-3|13|many
CASRDLETGMAFF
TGTGCCAGCCGGGACCTAGAGACTGGGATGGCTTTCTTT
>TRBJ1-1|TRBD1|TRBV29-1|12|-
CSFDRGNTEAFF
TGCAGCTTCGACAGGGGAAACACTGAAGCTTTCTTT
>TRBJ2-1|TRBD1|TRBV6-5|16|many
CASSYLTGVRYNEQFF
TGTGCCAGCAGTTACCTGACAGGGGTACGATACAATGAGCAGTTCTTC
>TRBJ2-1|-|TRBV28|14|few
CASSLLRQPGGQFF
TGTGCCAGCAGTTTATTGAGGCAGCCCGGCGGGCAGTTCTTC
>TRBJ2-2|-|TRBV6-2/TRBV6-3|13|many
CASSFRNTGELFF
TGTGCCAGCAGTTTCAGGAACACCGGGGAGCTGTTTTTT
>TRBJ2-3|-|TRBV28|15|few
CASGLYTGATDTQYF
TGTGCCAGCGGGCTTTACACGGGGGCCACAGATACGCAGTATTTT
>TRBJ2-7|-|TRBV2|13|few
CASSRQTSYEQYF
TGTGCCAGCAGCCGACAAACGTCCTACGAGCAGTACTTC
>TRBJ2-2|-|TRBV6-1|15|many
CASRISGPNTGELFF
TGTGCCAGCAGGATTAGCGGACCCAACACCGGGGAGCTGTTTTTT